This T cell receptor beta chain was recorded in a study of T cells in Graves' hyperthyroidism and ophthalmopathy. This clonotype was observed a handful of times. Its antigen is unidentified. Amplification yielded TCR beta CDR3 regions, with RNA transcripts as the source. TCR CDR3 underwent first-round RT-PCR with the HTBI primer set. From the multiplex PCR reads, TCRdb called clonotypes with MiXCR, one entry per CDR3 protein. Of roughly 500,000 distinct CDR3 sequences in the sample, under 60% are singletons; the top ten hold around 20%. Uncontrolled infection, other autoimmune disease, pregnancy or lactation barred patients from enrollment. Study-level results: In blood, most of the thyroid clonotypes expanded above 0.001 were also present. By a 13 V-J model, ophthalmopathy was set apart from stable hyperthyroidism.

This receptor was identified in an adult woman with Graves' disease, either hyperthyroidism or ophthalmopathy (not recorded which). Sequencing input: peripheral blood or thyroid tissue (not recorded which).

CDR3 sequence reads: CASQQETQYF. CDR3 coding DNA: TGTGCCAGCCAGCAAGAGACCCAGTACTTC. The V and J genes are TRBV25-1 and TRBJ2-5; D gene ambiguous. This CDR3 region has 10 residues. The ends were cut back, 8 bases at V and 2 bases at J, with 3 bases in the middle. Germline CDR1 and CDR2: MGHDK and SYGVNS.